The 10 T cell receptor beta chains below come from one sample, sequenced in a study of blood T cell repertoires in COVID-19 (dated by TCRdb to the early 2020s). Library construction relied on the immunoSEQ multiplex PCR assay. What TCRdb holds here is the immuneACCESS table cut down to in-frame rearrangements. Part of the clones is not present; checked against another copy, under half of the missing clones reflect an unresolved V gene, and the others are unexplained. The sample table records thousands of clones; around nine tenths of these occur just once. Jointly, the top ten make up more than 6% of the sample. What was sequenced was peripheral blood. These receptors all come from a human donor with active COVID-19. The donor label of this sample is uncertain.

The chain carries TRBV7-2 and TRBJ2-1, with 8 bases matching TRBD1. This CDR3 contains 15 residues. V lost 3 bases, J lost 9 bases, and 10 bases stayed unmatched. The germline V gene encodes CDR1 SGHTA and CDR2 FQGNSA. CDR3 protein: CASSFDRGGAGEQFF. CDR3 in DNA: TGTGCCAGCAGCTTCGACAGGGGTGGGGCTGGTGAGCAGTTCTTC.

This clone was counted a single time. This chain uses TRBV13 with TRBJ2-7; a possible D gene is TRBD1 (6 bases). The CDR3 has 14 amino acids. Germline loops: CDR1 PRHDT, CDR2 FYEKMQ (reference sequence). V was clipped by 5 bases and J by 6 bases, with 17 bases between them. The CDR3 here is CASSQQGASAEQYF. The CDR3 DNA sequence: TGTGCCAGCAGCCAACAGGGTGCGTCGGCCGAGCAGTACTTC. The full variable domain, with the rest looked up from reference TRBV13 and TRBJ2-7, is AAGVIQSPRHLIKEKRETATLKCYPIPRHDTVYWYQQGPGQDPQFLISFYEKMQSDKGSIPDRFSAQQFSDYHSELNMSSLELGDSALYFCASSQQGASAEQYFGPGTRLTVT.

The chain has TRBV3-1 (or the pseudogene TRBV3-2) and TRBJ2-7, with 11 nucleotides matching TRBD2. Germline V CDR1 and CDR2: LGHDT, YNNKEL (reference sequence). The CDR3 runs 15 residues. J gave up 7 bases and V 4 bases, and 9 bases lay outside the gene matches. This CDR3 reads CASSPRLAGTGEQYF. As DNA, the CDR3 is TGTGCCAGCAGCCCGAGACTAGCGGGGACGGGGGAGCAGTACTTC.

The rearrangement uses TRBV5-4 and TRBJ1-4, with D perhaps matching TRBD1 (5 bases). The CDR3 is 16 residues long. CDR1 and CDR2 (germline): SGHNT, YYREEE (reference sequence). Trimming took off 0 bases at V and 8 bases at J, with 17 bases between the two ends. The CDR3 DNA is TGTGCCAGCAGCTTGGAGGTGGACATCGCAGAAGAAAAACTGTTTTTT. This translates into CASSLEVDIAEEKLFF.

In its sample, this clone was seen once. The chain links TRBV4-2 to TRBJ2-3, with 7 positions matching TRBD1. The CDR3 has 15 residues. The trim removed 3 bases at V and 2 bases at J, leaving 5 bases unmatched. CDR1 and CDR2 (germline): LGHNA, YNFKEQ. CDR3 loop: CASSQPGQLTDTQYF. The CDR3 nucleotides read TGTGCCAGCAGCCAGCCGGGACAGCTCACAGATACGCAGTATTTT.

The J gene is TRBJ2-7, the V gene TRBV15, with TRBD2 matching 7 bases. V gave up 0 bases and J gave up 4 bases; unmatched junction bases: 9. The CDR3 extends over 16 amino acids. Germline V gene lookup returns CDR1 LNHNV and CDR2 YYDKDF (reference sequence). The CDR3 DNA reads TGTGCCACCAGCAGAGATACGGGGGGAGCTTATTACGAGCAGTACTTC. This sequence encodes CATSRDTGGAYYEQYF.

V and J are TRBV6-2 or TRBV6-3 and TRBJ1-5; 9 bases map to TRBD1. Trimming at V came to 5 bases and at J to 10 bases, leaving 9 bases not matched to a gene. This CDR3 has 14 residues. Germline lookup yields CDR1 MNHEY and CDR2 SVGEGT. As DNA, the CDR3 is TGTGCCAGCAGTGGGGACAGGGAGATTAAACCCCAGCATTTT. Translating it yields CASSGDREIKPQHF.

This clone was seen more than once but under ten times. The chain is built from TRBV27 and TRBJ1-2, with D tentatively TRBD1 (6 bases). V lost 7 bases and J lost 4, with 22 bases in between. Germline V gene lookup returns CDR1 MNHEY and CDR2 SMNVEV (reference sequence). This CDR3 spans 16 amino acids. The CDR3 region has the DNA TGTGCCAGCATCATTACAGGGCATCTTACTCCCTATGGCTACACCTTC. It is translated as CASIITGHLTPYGYTF.

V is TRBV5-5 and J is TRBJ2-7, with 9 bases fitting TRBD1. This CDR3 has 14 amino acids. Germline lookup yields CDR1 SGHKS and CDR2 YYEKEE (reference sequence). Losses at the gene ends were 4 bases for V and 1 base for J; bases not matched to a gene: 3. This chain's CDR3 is CASSLGQGSYEQYV. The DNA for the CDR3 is TGTGCCAGCAGCCTAGGACAGGGGTCCTACGAGCAGTACGTC.

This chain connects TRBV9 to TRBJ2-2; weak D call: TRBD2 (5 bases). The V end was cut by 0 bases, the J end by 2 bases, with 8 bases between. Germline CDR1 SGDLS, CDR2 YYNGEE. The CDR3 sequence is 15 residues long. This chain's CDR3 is CASSVGGLNTGELFF. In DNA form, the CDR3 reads TGTGCCAGCAGCGTAGGAGGACTCAACACCGGGGAGCTGTTTTTT.